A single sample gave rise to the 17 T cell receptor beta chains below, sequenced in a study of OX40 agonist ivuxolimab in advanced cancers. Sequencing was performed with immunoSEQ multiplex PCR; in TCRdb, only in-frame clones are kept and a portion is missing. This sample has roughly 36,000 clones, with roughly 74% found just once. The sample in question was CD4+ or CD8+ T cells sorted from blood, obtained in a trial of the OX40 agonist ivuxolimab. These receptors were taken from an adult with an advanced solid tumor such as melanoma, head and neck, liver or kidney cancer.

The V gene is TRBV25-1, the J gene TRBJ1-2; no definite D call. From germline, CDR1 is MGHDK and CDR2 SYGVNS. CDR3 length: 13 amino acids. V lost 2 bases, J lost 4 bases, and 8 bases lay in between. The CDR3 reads CASSEGNAYGYTF. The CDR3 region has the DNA TGTGCCAGCAGTGAAGGGAACGCCTATGGCTACACCTTC.

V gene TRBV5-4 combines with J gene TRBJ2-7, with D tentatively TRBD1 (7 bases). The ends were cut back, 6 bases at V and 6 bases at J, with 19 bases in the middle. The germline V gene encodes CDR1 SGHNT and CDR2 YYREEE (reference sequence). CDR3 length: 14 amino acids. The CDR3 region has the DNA TGTGCCAGCACCGTAGGAGGGGGCCTGGGCGAGCAGTACTTC. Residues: CASTVGGGLGEQYF.

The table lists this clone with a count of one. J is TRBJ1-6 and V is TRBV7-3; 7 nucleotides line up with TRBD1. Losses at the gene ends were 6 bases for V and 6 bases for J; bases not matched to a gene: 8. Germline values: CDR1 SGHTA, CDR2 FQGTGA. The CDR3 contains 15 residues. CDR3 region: CASSQTGTANSPLHF. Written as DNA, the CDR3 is TGTGCCAGCAGTCAAACCGGGACAGCTAATTCACCCCTCCACTTT.

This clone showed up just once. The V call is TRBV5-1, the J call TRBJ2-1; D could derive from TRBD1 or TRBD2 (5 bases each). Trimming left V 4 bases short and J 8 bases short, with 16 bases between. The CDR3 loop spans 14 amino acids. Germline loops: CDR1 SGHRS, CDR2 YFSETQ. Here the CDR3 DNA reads TGCGCCAGCAGCCCAGGGACCGCTAGGGATGAGCAGTTCTTC. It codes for CASSPGTARDEQFF.

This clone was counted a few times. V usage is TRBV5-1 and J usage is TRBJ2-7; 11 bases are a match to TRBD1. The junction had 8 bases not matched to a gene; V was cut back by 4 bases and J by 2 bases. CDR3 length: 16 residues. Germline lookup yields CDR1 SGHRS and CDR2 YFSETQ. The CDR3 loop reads CASSVQPGQGAYEQYV. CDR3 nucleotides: TGCGCCAGCAGCGTGCAGCCGGGACAGGGGGCCTACGAGCAGTACGTC.

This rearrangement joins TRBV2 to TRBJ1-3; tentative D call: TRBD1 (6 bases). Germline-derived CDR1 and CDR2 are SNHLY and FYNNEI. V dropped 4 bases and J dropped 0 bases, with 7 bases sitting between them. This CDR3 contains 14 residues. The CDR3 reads CASSGTVSGNTIYF. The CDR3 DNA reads TGTGCCAGCAGTGGGACAGTCTCTGGAAACACCATATATTTT.

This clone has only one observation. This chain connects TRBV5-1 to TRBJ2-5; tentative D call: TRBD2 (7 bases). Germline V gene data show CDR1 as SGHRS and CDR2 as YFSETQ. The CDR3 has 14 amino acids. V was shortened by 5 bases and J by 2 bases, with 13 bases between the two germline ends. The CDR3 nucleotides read TGCGCCAGCAGTGGGGGGGGCGCGCAAGAGACCCAGTACTTC. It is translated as CASSGGGAQETQYF. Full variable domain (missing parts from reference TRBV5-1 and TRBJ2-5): KAGVTQTPRYLIKTRGQQVTLSCSPISGHRSVSWYQQTPGQGLQFLFEYFSETQRNKGNFPGRFSGRQFSNSRSEMNVSTLELGDSALYLCASSGGGAQETQYFGPGTRLLVL.

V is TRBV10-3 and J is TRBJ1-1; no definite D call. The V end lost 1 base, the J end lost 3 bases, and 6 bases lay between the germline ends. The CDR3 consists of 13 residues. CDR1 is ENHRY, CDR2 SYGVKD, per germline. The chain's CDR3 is CAISEYGYTEAFF. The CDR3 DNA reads TGTGCCATCAGTGAGTATGGTTACACTGAAGCTTTCTTT.

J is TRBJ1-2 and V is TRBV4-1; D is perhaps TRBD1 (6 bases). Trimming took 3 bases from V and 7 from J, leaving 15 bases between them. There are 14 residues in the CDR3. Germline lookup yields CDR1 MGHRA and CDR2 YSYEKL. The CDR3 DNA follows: TGCGCCAGCAGCCAGAATACAGGGAGGGGTGGCTACACCTTC. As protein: CASSQNTGRGGYTF.

In nucleotides, the CDR3 is TGTGCCAGCTCACCACGAGACAGAAGAAACAATGAGCAGTTCTTC. It specifies CASSPRDRRNNEQFF. The chain carries TRBV18 and TRBJ2-1, with a weak D call TRBD1 (5 bases). V lost 1 base and J lost 5, with 12 bases in between. The CDR3 loop spans 15 amino acids. Germline V gives CDR1 KGHSH, CDR2 LQKENI.

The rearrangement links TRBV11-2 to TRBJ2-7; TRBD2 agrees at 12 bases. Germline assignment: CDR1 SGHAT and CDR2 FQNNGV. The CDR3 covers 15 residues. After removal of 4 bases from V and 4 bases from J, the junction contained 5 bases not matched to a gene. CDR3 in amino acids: CASSSGLAGQYEQYV. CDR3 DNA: TGTGCCAGCAGCTCGGGACTAGCGGGCCAATACGAGCAGTACGTC.

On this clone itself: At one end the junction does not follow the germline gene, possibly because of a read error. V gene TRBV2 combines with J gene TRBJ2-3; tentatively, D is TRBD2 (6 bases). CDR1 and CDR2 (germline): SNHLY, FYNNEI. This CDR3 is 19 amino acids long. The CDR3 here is CASIEGGDLFIPGTDTQYF. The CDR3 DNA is TGTGCCAGCATTGAAGGAGGGGACTTATTCATTCCGGGCACAGATACGCAGTATTTT. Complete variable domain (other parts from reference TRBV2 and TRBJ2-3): EPEVTQTPSHQVTQMGQEVILRCVPISNHLYFYWYRQILGQKVEFLVSFYNNEISEKSEIFDDQFSVERPDGSNFTLKIRSTKLEDSAMYFCASIEGGDLFIPGTDTQYFGPGTRLTVL.

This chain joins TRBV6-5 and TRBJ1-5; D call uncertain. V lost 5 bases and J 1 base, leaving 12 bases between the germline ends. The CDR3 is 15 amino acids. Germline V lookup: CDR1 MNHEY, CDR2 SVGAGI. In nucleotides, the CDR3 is TGTGCCAGCAGTCCCGGTCCTTTAAGCAATCAGCCCCAGCATTTT. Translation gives CASSPGPLSNQPQHF.

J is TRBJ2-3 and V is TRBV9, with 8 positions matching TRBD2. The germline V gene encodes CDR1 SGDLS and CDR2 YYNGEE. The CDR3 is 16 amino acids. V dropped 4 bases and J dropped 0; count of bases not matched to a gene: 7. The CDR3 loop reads CASSTSGGTSTDTQYF. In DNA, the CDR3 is TGTGCCAGCAGCACCAGCGGGGGCACTAGCACAGATACGCAGTATTTT.

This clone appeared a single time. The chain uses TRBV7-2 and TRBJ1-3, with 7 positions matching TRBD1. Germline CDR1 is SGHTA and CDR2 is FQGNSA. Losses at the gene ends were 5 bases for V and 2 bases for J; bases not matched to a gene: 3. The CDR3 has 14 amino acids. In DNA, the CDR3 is TGTGCCAGCAGCCCGGGACAGCCTGGAAACACCATATATTTT. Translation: CASSPGQPGNTIYF.

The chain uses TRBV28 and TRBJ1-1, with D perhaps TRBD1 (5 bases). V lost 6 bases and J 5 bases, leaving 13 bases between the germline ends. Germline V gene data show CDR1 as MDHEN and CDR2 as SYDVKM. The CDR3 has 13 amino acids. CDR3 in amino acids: CASREAGITEAFF. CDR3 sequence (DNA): TGTGCCAGCAGGGAGGCAGGGATAACTGAAGCTTTCTTT.

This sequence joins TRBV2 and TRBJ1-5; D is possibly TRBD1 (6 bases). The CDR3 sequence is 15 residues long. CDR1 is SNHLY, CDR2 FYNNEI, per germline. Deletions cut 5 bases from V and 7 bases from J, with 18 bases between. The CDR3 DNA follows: TGTGCCAGCAGTAAGGAGGGGCAAGGGGGGCAGCCCCAGCATTTT. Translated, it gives CASSKEGQGGQPQHF.